These 28 T cell receptor beta chains share one sample of origin, sequenced in a study of post-analysis software for immune sequencing data. The study, taken as a whole, reports: In patients, TRBV5-6, TRBV5-1 and TRBV20-1 belonged to five TRBV segments found more frequently than in controls.

These receptors have no known antigen. Unique molecular identifiers had been added to the TCR beta cDNA libraries. A single record per CDR3 protein comes from TCRdb applying MiXCR to the PCR reads. The sample lists hundreds of thousands of distinct CDR3 sequences; approximately 57% were seen once. Sample: blood. The receptors here all came from a girl aged 10-17 years with multiple sclerosis.

This clonotype was counted only a few times. The chain uses TRBV5-1 and TRBJ2-1, with TRBD2 identical over 8 bases. Germline values: CDR1 SGHRS, CDR2 YFSETQ. This CDR3 is 15 amino acids long. J gave up 4 bases and V 0 bases, and 3 bases lay outside the gene matches. In nucleotides, the CDR3 is TGCGCCAGCAGCTTGGAGGTAGCGGGGTACAATGAGCAGTTCTTC. This encodes CASSLEVAGYNEQFF.

This clonotype was seen more than once but under ten times. The chain recombines TRBV7-9 with TRBJ2-1; 7 nucleotides line up with TRBD2. Germline assignment: CDR1 SEHNR and CDR2 FQNEAQ (reference sequence). The CDR3 loop spans 15 amino acids. After removal of 0 bases from V and 6 bases from J, the junction contained 5 bases not matched to a gene. CDR3 coding DNA: TGTGCCAGCAGCTTAGCGGGAGGGCCCGGCAATGAGCAGTTCTTC. Residues: CASSLAGGPGNEQFF. Variable domain in full (rest from reference TRBV7-9 and TRBJ2-1): DTGVSQNPRHKITKRGQNVTFRCDPISEHNRLYWYRQTLGQGPEFLTYFQNEAQLEKSRLLSDRFSAERPKGSFSTLEIQRTEQGDSAMYLCASSLAGGPGNEQFFGPGTRLTVL.

This chain links TRBV20-1 with TRBJ1-5, with TRBD1 as a possible D gene (6 bases). Trimming cost V 4 bases and J 0 bases, with 13 bases left between them. Germline V gene lookup returns CDR1 DFQATT and CDR2 SNEGSKA (reference sequence). The CDR3 runs 15 residues. In DNA form, the CDR3 reads TGCAGTGCTACAAAAGGGGGGACTAGCAATCAGCCCCAGCATTTT. This gives the protein CSATKGGTSNQPQHF.

This clonotype was counted only a few times. V usage is TRBV6-6 and J usage is TRBJ2-7, with 9 bases identical to TRBD1. The germline V gene has CDR1 MNHNY and CDR2 SVGAGI (reference sequence). This CDR3 spans 13 amino acids. V trimming: 7 bases; J trimming: 5 bases; junction bases outside the gene matches: 6. The CDR3 spells CASKGQGFHEQYF. DNA for the CDR3: TGTGCCAGCAAAGGACAGGGGTTCCACGAGCAGTACTTC.

V and J are TRBV5-1 and TRBJ2-4; maybe TRBD1 (6 bases). Trimming pared 0 bases from V and 0 bases from J, leaving 10 bases between. Germline CDR1 SGHRS, CDR2 YFSETQ. The CDR3 extends over 16 amino acids. The CDR3 reads CASSLGQVLAKNIQYF. CDR3 nucleotide sequence: TGCGCCAGCAGCTTGGGACAGGTCTTAGCCAAAAACATTCAGTACTTC.

This chain joins TRBV5-1 and TRBJ2-4; 10 bases are a match to TRBD1. The CDR3 covers 14 residues. The trim removed 4 bases at V and 8 bases at J, leaving 6 bases unmatched. Germline V gene data show CDR1 as SGHRS and CDR2 as YFSETQ. CDR3 in DNA: TGCGCCAGCAGCCCGGGACAGGGGCATCACATTCAGTACTTC. This gives the protein CASSPGQGHHIQYF.

The V call is TRBV29-1, the J call TRBJ1-5; the match to TRBD1 covers 9 bases. The germline gives CDR1 SQVTM, CDR2 ANQGSEA. The CDR3 loop spans 13 amino acids. The junction had 8 bases not matched to a gene; V was cut back by 7 bases and J by 7 bases. CDR3 nucleotide sequence: TGCAGCGCTGACGGGGGACAGGGCCAGCCCCAGCATTTT. It is translated as CSADGGQGQPQHF.

This clonotype was seen a handful of times. The rearrangement joins TRBV29-1 to TRBJ2-1; weak D call: TRBD2 (6 bases). V lost 5 bases and J lost 5, with 13 bases in between. CDR3 length: 13 residues. Germline values: CDR1 SQVTM, CDR2 ANQGSEA. The CDR3, as DNA: TGCAGCGTTTGGCCGGGGGTCGACAATGAGCAGTTCTTC. This encodes CSVWPGVDNEQFF.

This clonotype was seen a handful of times. The J gene is TRBJ2-1, the V gene TRBV7-2; 10 nucleotides line up with TRBD2. V was clipped by 2 bases and J by 3 bases; unmatched bases: 4. Germline-derived CDR1 and CDR2 are SGHTA and FQGNSA. CDR3 length: 16 amino acids. The DNA of the CDR3 is TGTGCCAGCAGCTTACTGACTAGCGGGCACTACAATGAGCAGTTCTTC. It encodes CASSLLTSGHYNEQFF.

V is TRBV6-5 and J is TRBJ1-1; D may be TRBD1 (6 bases). The CDR3 consists of 13 residues. Germline V lookup: CDR1 MNHEY, CDR2 SVGAGI. V was shortened by 5 bases and J by 10 bases, with 17 bases between the two germline ends. CDR3 sequence: CASSQADSYRAFF. The CDR3 DNA sequence: TGTGCCAGCAGTCAAGCGGACAGCTACCGAGCTTTCTTT.

The chain employs TRBV29-1 and TRBJ2-5; the D is unclear. Looked up from germline, CDR1 is SQVTM and CDR2 is ANQGSEA. V was pared by 0 bases and J by 7 bases, with 12 bases between. The CDR3 length is 13 residues. The CDR3 is CSVEDEVTGTQYF. CDR3 bases: TGCAGCGTTGAAGATGAGGTAACGGGGACCCAGTACTTC.

The CDR3 here is CASSFTKPTGWNEQFF. The CDR3 bases are TGTGCCAGCAGCTTTACCAAGCCGACAGGGTGGAATGAGCAGTTCTTC. The chain carries TRBV5-6 and TRBJ2-1; TRBD1 agrees at 7 bases. Germline loops: CDR1 SGHDT, CDR2 YYEEEE. The CDR3 extends over 16 amino acids. The V and J ends lost 2 bases and 7 bases, in that order; junction bases with no gene match: 12.

In its sample, this clonotype was seen a few times. The chain combines TRBV5-1 with TRBJ1-2; D is uncertain. The V gene's germline CDR1 is SGHRS and CDR2 YFSETQ. CDR3 length: 12 amino acids. V gave up 4 bases and J gave up 3 bases, with 7 bases separating them. The CDR3 reads CASSPQDYGYTF. The CDR3 nucleotides are TGCGCCAGCAGCCCCCAAGACTATGGCTACACCTTC.

The J gene is TRBJ2-7, the V gene TRBV6-5, with TRBD2 matching over 9 bases. V dropped 0 bases and J dropped 1; count of bases not matched to a gene: 1. CDR3 length equals 15 residues. The germline CDR1 and CDR2 sequences are MNHEY and SVGAGI. The CDR3 sequence: CASSYSLAGSYEQYF. CDR3 in DNA: TGTGCCAGCAGTTACTCGCTAGCGGGGTCCTACGAGCAGTACTTC.

The chain uses TRBV4-2 and TRBJ1-1; D gene uncertain. The CDR3 has 16 residues. Germline loops: CDR1 LGHNA, CDR2 YNFKEQ. Trimming shortened V by 2 bases and J by 2 bases, and 15 bases separated the two germline ends. CDR3 sequence (DNA): TGTGCCAGCAGCCAAAAACCGGAGGGTTTTAACACTGAAGCTTTCTTT. It is translated as CASSQKPEGFNTEAFF.

This chain links TRBV29-1 with TRBJ2-7; 10 bases map to TRBD1. The germline V gene encodes CDR1 SQVTM and CDR2 ANQGSEA. The CDR3 has 15 amino acids. V dropped 1 base and J dropped 4; count of bases not matched to a gene: 7. The CDR3 region has the DNA TGCAGCGTTGAAGGAGGGACAGGGGTTGATTACGAGCAGTACTTC. Its translation: CSVEGGTGVDYEQYF.

This clonotype occurred a few times. The J gene is TRBJ2-4, the V gene TRBV7-9; TRBD2 aligns across 11 bases. The J call may not be correct, given that the DNA end is closer to TRBJ2-7. CDR3 length: 14 amino acids. Germline CDR1 is SEHNR and CDR2 is FQNEAQ (reference sequence). CDR3 sequence reads: CASSPTSGSPEQYF. CDR3 DNA sequence: TGTGCCAGCAGCCCAACTAGCGGGAGTCCCGAGCAGTACTTC.

The chain couples TRBV4-1 to TRBJ2-5, with no clear D. Germline V gives CDR1 MGHRA, CDR2 YSYEKL. Deletions cut 0 bases from V and 5 bases from J, with 16 bases between. The CDR3 length is 16 residues. The CDR3 coding sequence is TGCGCCAGCAGCCAAGATCCCAGTTCCTACTTGGAGACCCAGTACTTC. This sequence encodes CASSQDPSSYLETQYF.

This clonotype showed up just a few times. The V gene is TRBV20-1, the J gene TRBJ2-1, with D unresolved. CDR3 size: 10 residues. CDR1 and CDR2 (germline): DFQATT, SNEGSKA (reference sequence). Trimming stripped 5 bases from V and 5 bases from J, with 4 bases between. The CDR3 here is CSAQDNEQFF. The CDR3, as DNA: TGCAGTGCTCAGGACAATGAGCAGTTCTTC.

The chain is built from TRBV7-2 and TRBJ2-5; 8 positions agree with TRBD1. This CDR3 region has 16 residues. Germline values: CDR1 SGHTA, CDR2 FQGNSA. V dropped 4 bases and J dropped 5; count of bases not matched to a gene: 12. In DNA, the CDR3 is TGTGCCAGCAGCTCCGTCGGACAGGGAGTTCGGGAGACCCAGTACTTC. Translating it yields CASSSVGQGVRETQYF.

This clonotype was recorded a few times. The chain uses TRBV6-2 or TRBV6-3 and TRBJ2-5; no reliable D call. CDR1 and CDR2 from the germline V gene are MNHEY and SVGEGT. The V gene lost 5 bases and the J gene lost 4 bases, with 8 bases spanning the gap. The CDR3 has 12 amino acids. DNA of the CDR3: TGTGCCAGCAGTCGGACGCTAGAGACCCAGTACTTC. Its protein is CASSRTLETQYF.

This chain uses TRBV7-3 with TRBJ2-7; D uncertain. This CDR3 is 15 amino acids long. Trimming took off 5 bases at V and 0 bases at J, with 14 bases between the two ends. CDR1 and CDR2 (germline): SGHTA, FQGTGA. The CDR3 nucleotides read TGTGCCAGCAGCCAGGCGGACGGAAACTCCTACGAGCAGTACTTC. Protein sequence: CASSQADGNSYEQYF.

This clonotype has a handful of counts. This chain connects TRBV20-1 to TRBJ2-4, with D perhaps matching TRBD1 (6 bases). The J call may be faulty, since TRBJ2-7 better matches the DNA end. Germline lookup yields CDR1 DFQATT and CDR2 SNEGSKA (reference sequence). This CDR3 contains 15 residues. CDR3 DNA: TGCAGTGCTCAGACGGCAGGGGATATCTCCTACGAGCAGTACTTC. Translation: CSAQTAGDISYEQYF.

The V and J genes are TRBV21-1 and TRBJ2-5; the D segment call TRBD1 is taken from the table without a DNA check. The DNA matches TRBJ2-7 better at its end, which makes the J call doubtful. TRBV21-1 is an annotated pseudogene. The CDR3 consists of 17 residues. The CDR3 DNA follows: TGTGCCAGCAGCAATGCAATTCCCGGGACAGGGAACTACGAGCAGTACTTC. It encodes CASSNAIPGTGNYEQYF.

The chain uses TRBV29-1 and TRBJ1-1; D is possibly TRBD1 (6 bases). The V end was cut by 6 bases, the J end by 3 bases, with 17 bases between. This CDR3 is built from 14 residues. CDR1 and CDR2 from the germline V gene are SQVTM and ANQGSEA. The CDR3 is CSVRGRLSDTEAFF. The CDR3 region has the DNA TGCAGCGTCCGGGGGCGGCTCTCGGACACTGAAGCTTTCTTT.

This clonotype was counted only a few times. The chain couples TRBV29-1 to TRBJ2-3; D is possibly TRBD1 (5 bases). The CDR3 is 14 amino acids. The germline V gene has CDR1 SQVTM and CDR2 ANQGSEA. V lost 2 bases to trimming and J lost 3 bases, with 12 bases between them. The CDR3 protein is CSVERVQVTDTQYF. The CDR3 nucleotides are TGCAGCGTTGAAAGGGTACAGGTTACAGATACGCAGTATTTT.

The chain joins TRBV2 to TRBJ2-3, with unresolved D. The germline CDR1 and CDR2 sequences are SNHLY and FYNNEI. V lost 7 bases to trimming and J lost 2 bases, with 10 bases between them. The CDR3 has 13 residues. CDR3 sequence (DNA): TGTGCCAGCAATGGACGCTACACAGATACGCAGTATTTT. Translation gives CASNGRYTDTQYF. The full variable domain, in which reference TRBV2 and TRBJ2-3 provide the parts outside the CDR3, is EPEVTQTPSHQVTQMGQEVILRCVPISNHLYFYWYRQILGQKVEFLVSFYNNEISEKSEIFDDQFSVERPDGSNFTLKIRSTKLEDSAMYFCASNGRYTDTQYFGPGTRLTVL.

V and J are TRBV12-3 or TRBV12-4 and TRBJ1-2; D perhaps matches TRBD1 (5 bases). V lost 5 bases and J 8 bases, leaving 15 bases between the germline ends. This CDR3 spans 13 amino acids. The CDR3 loop is CASSPWTSQGYTF. CDR3 nucleotide sequence: TGTGCCAGCAGTCCCTGGACATCACAGGGCTACACCTTC.